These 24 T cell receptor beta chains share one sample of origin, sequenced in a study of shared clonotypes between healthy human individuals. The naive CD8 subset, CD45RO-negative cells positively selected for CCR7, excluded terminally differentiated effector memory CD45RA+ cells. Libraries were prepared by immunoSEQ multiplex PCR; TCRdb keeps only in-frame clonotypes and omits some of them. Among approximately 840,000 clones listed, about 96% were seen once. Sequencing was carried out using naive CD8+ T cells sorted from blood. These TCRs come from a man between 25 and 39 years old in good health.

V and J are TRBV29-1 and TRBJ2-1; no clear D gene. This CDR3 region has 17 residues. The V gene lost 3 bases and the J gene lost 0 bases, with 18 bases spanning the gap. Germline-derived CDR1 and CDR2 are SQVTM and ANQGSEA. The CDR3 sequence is CSVDGLGGKSSYNEQFF. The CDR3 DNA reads TGCAGCGTTGACGGTTTGGGCGGAAAGAGCTCCTACAATGAGCAGTTCTTC.

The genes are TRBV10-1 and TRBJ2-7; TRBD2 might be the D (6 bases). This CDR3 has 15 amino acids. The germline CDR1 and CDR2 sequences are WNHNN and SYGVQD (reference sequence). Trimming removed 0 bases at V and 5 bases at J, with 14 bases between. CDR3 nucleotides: TGCGCCAGCAGTGAGTCTCGGAGGGATTGGGACGAGCAGTACTTC. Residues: CASSESRRDWDEQYF.

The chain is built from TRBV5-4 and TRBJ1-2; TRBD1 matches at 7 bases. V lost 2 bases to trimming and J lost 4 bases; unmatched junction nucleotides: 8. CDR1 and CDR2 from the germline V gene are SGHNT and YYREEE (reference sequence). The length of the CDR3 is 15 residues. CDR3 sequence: CASSFWTGDFYGYTF. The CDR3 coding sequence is TGTGCCAGCAGCTTTTGGACAGGAGATTTCTATGGCTACACCTTC.

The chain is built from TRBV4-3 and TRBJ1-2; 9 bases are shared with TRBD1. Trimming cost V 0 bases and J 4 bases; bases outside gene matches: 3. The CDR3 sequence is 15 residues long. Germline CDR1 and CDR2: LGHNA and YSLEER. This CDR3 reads CASSQEGTGLYGYTF. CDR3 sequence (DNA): TGCGCCAGCAGCCAAGAGGGGACAGGGCTCTATGGCTACACCTTC.

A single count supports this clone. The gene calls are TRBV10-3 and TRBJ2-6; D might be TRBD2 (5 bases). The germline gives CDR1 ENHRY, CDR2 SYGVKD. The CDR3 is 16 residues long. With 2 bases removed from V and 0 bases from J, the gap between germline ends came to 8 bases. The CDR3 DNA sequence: TGTGCCATCAGTGAGGAGGGCCACTCTGGGGCCAACGTCCTGACTTTC. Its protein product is CAISEEGHSGANVLTF.

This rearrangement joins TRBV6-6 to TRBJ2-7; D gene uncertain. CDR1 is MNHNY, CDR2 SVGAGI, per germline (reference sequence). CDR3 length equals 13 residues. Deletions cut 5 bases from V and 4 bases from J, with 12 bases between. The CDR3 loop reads CASSPRRVYEQYF. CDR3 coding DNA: TGTGCCAGCAGTCCCCGCCGAGTTTACGAGCAGTACTTC.

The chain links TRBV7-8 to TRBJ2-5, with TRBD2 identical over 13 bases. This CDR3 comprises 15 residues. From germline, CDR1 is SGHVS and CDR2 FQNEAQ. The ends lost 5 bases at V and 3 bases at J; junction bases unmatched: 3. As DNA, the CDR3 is TGTGCCAGCAGCCATGGACTAGCGGGAGAAGAGACCCAGTACTTC. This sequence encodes CASSHGLAGEETQYF.

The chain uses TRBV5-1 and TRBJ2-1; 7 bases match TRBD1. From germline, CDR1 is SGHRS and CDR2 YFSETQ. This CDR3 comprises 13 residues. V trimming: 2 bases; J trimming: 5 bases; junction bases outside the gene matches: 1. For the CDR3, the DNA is TGCGCCAGCAGCTTCGGACAGGACAATGAGCAGTTCTTC. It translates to CASSFGQDNEQFF.

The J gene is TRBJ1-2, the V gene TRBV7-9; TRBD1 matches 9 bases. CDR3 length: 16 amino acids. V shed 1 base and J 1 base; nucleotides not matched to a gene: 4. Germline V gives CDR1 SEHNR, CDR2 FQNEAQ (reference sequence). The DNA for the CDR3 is TGTGCCAGCAGCTTAGGTGGGACAGGGTATAACTATGGCTACACCTTC. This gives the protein CASSLGGTGYNYGYTF.

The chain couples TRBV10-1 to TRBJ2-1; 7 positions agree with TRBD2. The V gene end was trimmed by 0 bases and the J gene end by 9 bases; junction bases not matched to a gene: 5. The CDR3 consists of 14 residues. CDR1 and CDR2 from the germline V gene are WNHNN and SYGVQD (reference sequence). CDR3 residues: CASSESTREREQFF. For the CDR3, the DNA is TGCGCCAGCAGTGAGTCCACGCGGGAGCGTGAGCAGTTCTTC.

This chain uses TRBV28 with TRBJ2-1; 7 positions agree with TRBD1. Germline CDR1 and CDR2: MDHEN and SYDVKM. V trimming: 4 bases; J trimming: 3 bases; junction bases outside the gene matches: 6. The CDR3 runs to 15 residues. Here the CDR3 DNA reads TGTGCCAGCAGTTCGAGGGGACAGATCTACAATGAGCAGTTCTTC. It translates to CASSSRGQIYNEQFF.

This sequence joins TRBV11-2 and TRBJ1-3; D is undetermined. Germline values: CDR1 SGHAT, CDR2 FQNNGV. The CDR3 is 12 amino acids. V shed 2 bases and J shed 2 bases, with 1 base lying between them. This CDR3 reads CASSLPGNTIYF. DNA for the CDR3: TGTGCCAGCAGCTTACCTGGAAACACCATATATTTT. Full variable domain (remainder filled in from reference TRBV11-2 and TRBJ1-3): EAGVAQSPRYKIIEKRQSVAFWCNPISGHATLYWYQQILGQGPKLLIQFQNNGVVDDSQLPKDRFSAERLKGVDSTLKIQPAKLEDSAVYLCASSLPGNTIYFGEGSWLTVV.

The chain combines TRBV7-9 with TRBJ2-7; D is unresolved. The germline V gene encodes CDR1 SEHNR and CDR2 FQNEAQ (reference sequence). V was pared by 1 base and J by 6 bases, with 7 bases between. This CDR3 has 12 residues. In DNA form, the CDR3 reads TGTGCCAGCAGCTTAGACGAGCCCGAGCAGTACTTC. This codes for CASSLDEPEQYF.

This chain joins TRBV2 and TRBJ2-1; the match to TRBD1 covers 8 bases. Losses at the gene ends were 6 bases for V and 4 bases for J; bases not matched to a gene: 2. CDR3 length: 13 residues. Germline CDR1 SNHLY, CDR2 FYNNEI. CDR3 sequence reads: CASRGQAYNEQFF. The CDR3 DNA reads TGTGCCAGCAGGGGACAGGCTTACAATGAGCAGTTCTTC.

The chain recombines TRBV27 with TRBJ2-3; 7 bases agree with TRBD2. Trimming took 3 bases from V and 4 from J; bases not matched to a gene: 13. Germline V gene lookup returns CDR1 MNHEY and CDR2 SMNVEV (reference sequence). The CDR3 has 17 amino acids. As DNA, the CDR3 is TGTGCCAGCAGTTTCGCGACTAGCCGACCTGGCCCAGATACGCAGTATTTT. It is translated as CASSFATSRPGPDTQYF.

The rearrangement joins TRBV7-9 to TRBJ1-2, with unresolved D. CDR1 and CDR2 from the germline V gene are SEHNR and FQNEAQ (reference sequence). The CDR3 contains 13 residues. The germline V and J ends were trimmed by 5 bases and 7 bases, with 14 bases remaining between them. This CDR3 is CASSHGPGAGYTF. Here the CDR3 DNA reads TGTGCCAGCAGCCACGGACCGGGAGCTGGCTACACCTTC.

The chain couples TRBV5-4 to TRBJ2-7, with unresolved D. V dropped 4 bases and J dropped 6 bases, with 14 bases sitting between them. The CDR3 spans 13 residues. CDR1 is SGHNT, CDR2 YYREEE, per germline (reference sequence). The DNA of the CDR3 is TGTGCCAGCAGCAACCTCACCACGGGCGAGCAGTACTTC. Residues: CASSNLTTGEQYF. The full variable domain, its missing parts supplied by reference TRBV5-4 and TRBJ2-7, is ETGVTQSPTHLIKTRGQQVTLRCSSQSGHNTVSWYQQALGQGPQFIFQYYREEENGRGNFPPRFSGLQFPNYSSELNVNALELDDSALYLCASSNLTTGEQYFGPGTRLTVT.

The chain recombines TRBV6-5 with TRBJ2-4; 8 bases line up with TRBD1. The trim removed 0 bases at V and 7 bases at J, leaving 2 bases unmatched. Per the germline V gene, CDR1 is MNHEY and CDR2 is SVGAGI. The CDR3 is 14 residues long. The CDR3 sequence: CASSYSRTGNIQYF. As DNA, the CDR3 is TGTGCCAGCAGTTACTCGAGGACAGGGAACATTCAGTACTTC.

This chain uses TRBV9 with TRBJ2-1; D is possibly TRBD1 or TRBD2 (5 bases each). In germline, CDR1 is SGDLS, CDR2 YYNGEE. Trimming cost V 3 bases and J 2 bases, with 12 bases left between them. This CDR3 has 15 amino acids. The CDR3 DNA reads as TGTGCCAGCAGCGGCCGGGACGATACCTACAATGAGCAGTTCTTC. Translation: CASSGRDDTYNEQFF.

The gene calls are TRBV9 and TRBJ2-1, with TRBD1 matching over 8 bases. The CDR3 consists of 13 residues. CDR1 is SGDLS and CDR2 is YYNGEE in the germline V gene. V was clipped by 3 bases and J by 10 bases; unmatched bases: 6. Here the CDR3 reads CASSANRGLEQFF. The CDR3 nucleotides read TGTGCCAGCAGCGCGAACAGGGGGTTGGAGCAGTTCTTC.

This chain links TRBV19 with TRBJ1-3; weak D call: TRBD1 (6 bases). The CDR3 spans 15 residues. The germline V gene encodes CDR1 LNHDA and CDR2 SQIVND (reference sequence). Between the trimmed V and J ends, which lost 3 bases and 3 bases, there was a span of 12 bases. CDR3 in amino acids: CASSIAGQSGNTIYF. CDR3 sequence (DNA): TGTGCCAGTAGTATTGCGGGACAAAGTGGAAACACCATATATTTT.

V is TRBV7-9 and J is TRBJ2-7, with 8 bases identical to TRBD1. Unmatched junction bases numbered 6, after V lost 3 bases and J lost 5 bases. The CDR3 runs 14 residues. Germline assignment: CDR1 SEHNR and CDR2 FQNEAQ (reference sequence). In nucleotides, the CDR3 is TGTGCCAGCAGCTTCCCGGACAGGGCGAACGAGCAGTACTTC. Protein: CASSFPDRANEQYF.

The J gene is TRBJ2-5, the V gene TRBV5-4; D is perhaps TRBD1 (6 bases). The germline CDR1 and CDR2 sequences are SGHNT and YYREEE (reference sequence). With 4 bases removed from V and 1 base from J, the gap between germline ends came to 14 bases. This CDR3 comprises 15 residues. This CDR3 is CASSPTGLGQETQYF. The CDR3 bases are TGTGCCAGCAGCCCAACAGGGTTGGGCCAAGAGACCCAGTACTTC.

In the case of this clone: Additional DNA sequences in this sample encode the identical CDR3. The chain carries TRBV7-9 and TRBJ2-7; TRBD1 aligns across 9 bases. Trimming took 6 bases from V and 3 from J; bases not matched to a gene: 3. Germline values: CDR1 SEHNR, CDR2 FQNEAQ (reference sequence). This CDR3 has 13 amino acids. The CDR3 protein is CASSRQGDYEQYF. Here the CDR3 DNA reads TGTGCCAGCAGTCGACAGGGGGACTACGAGCAGTACTTC.